This T cell receptor beta chain was recovered during a study of memory CD4+ T cells and cytomegalovirus serostatus. The sort gate was single viable CD3+CD4+CD8-CD45RO+ cells for memory CD4+ T cells. Assay: immunoSEQ multiplex PCR; the TCRdb copy retains only in-frame clones and omits some. Among 55,000 to 60,000 clones listed, 80% to 90% were seen once. V lost 5 bases and J 4 bases, leaving 15 bases between the germline ends. The CDR3 is 16 residues long. Germline CDR1 and CDR2: MDHEN and SYDVKM. The chain links TRBV28 to TRBJ2-6; TRBD1 might be the D (6 bases). This TCR was recovered from an adult in good health and CMV-seronegative. Sequencing was done on a sample of memory CD4+ T cells from blood. The CDR3 DNA sequence: TGTGCCAGCAGTCCAACAGGGCCCGTCGGGGCCAACGTCCTGACTTTC. Translating gives CASSPTGPVGANVLTF.